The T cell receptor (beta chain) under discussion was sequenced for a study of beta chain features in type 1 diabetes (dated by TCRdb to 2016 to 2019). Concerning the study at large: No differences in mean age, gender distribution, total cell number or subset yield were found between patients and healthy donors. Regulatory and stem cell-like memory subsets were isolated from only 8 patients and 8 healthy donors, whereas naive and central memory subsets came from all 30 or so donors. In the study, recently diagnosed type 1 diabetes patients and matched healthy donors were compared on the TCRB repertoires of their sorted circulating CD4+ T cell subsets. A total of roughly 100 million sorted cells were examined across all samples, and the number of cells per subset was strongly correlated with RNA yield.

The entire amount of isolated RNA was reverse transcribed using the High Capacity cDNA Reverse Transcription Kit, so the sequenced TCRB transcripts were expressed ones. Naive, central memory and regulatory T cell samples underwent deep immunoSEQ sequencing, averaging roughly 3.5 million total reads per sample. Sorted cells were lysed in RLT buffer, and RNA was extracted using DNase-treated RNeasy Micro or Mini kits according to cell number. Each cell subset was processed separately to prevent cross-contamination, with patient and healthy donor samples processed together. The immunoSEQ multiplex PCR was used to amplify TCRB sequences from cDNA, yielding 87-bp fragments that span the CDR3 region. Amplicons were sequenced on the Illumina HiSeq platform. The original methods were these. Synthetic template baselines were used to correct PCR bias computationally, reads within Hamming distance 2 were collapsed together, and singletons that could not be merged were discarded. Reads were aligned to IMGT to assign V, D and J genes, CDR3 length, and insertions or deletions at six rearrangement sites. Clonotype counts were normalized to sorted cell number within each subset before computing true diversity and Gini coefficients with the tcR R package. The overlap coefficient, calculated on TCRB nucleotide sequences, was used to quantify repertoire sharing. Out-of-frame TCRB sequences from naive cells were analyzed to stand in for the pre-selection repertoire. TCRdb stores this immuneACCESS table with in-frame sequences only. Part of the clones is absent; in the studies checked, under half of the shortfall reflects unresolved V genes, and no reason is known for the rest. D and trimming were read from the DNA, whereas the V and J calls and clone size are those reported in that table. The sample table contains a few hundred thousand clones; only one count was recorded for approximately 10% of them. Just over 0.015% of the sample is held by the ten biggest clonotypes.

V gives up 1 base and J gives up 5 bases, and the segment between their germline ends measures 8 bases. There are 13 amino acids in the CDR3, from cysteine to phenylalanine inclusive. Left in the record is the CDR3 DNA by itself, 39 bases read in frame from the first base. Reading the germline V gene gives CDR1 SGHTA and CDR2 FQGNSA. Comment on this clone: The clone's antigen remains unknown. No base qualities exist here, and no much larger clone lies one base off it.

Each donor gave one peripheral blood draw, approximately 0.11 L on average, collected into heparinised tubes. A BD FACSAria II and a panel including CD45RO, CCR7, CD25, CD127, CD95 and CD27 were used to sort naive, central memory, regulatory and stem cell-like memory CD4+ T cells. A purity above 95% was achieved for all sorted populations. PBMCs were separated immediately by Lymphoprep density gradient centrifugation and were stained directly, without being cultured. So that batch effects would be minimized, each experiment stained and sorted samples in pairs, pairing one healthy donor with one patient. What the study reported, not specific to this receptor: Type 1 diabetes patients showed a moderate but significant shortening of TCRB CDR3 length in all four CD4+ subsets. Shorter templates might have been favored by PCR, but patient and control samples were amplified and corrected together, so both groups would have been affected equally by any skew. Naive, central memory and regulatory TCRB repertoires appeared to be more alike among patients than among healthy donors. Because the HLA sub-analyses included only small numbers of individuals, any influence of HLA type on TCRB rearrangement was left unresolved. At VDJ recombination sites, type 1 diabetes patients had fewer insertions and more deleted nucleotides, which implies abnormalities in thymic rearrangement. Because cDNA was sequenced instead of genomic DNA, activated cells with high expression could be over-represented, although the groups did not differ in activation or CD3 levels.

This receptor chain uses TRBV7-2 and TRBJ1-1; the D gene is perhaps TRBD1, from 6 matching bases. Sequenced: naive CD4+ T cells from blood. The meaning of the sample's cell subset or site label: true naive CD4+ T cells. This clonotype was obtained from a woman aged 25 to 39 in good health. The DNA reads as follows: TGTGCCAGCAGCTTAGAAGGGGGTACTGAAGCTTTCTTT. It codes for CASSLEGGTEAFF.